This TCR beta chain was identified in a study of T cells in localized non-small cell lung cancer. CDR3 length equals 15 residues. J was trimmed by 3 bases and V by 5 bases; bases with no gene match: 4. Germline assignment: CDR1 SGHNT and CDR2 YENEEA. This clone has more than one count but fewer than ten. Here immunoSEQ multiplex PCR was the method, and the copy in TCRdb shows in-frame clones only, minus some. This repertoire shows approximately 2,500 clones, 20% to 30% found once; its top ten account for 17%. The chain recombines TRBV11-3 with TRBJ2-1; 10 bases align to TRBD1. The clonotype originates from an older female donor with stage III lung adenocarcinoma. The source material was lung tumor tissue, sampled before any cancer treatment. The CDR3 coding sequence is TGTGCCAGCAGCGTCCGGGACAGGGGCTACAATGAGCAGTTCTTC. This translates into CASSVRDRGYNEQFF.